This T cell receptor beta chain was identified during a study of CD8 T cells in Susac syndrome. Reverse transcription of about 0.45 to 1 ug RNA was carried out with random hexamers. TCRdb independently ran MiXCR on the immunoSEQ multiplex PCR reads; one entry per CDR3 protein. The sample lists roughly 130,000 distinct CDR3 sequences; about 94% were seen once. Sequences were obtained from CD8+ T cells from PBMCs. This TCR was recovered from a human donor with Susac syndrome.

CDR3 sequence: CASSLGGVAEQYF. CDR3 DNA sequence: TGTGCCAGCAGCTTAGGTGGTGTGGCCGAGCAGTACTTC. The chain is built from TRBV7-8 and TRBJ2-7; D gene uncertain. The ends were cut back, 1 base at V and 6 bases at J, with 10 bases in the middle. CDR1 and CDR2 (germline): SGHVS, FQNEAQ. The CDR3 extends over 13 amino acids. Full variable domain (rest looked up from reference TRBV7-8 and TRBJ2-7): GAGVSQSPRYKVAKRGQDVALRCDPISGHVSLFWYQQALGQGPEFLTYFQNEAQLDKSGLPSDRFFAERPEGSVSTLKIQRTQQEDSAVYLCASSLGGVAEQYFGPGTRLTVT.